The entry that follows covers one T cell receptor beta chain sequence. Its matching antigen is unknown. Germline is not matched at one junction end, which may reflect a read error. This sample was taken from a study of tumor-infiltrating lymphocytes in primary liver carcinoma. Notes on the study in general: Only about 7.5-24% of top clones showed up in all five tumor regions.

TCR beta cDNA was reverse-transcribed from 450 to 500 ng of total RNA. The reaction used a constant-region primer and ProtoScript II reverse transcriptase. Three-round nested multiplex PCR performed with slightly modified ARM-PCR produced the TCR beta libraries. Forward primers for TRBV1-TRBV30 and a C-beta reverse primer served the first two PCR rounds, at about 10 cycles each. TCRdb fed the multiplex PCR reads into MiXCR, producing one record per CDR3 protein. The table lists 75,000 or so distinct CDR3 sequences, 60% to 75% of them singletons. The tissue used was unsorted bulk material of about 20-33 mg. RNA and DNA were co-extracted from it with the AllPrep DNA/RNA mini kit. All patients had surgically resected primary liver carcinoma. The CDR3 runs 14 residues. Germline CDR1 MNHEY, CDR2 SVGAGI.

Source material: liver tumor tissue from sampling region 4. Subset: tumor region T4, right-lateral pole. The chain uses TRBV6-5 and TRBJ1-1; D remains ambiguous. The sequence came from a man in his forties or fifties with primary liver carcinoma and hepatitis B virus infection. The CDR3 DNA is TGTGCCACCAGTTACGGCGGGGTGAAGACTGAAGCTTTCTTT. Translated: CATSYGGVKTEAFF.